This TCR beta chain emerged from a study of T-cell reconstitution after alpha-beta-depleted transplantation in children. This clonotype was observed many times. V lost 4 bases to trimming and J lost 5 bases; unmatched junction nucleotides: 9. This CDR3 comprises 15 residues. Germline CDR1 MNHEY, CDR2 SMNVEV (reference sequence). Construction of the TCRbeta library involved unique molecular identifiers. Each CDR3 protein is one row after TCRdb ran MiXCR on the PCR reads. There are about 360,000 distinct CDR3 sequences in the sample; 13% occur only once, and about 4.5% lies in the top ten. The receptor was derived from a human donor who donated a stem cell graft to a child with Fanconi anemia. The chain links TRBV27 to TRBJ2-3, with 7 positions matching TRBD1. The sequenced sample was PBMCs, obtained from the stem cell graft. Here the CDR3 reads CASSSQGVRGDTQYF. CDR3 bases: TGTGCCAGCAGTTCCCAGGGGGTCCGAGGAGATACGCAGTATTTT.